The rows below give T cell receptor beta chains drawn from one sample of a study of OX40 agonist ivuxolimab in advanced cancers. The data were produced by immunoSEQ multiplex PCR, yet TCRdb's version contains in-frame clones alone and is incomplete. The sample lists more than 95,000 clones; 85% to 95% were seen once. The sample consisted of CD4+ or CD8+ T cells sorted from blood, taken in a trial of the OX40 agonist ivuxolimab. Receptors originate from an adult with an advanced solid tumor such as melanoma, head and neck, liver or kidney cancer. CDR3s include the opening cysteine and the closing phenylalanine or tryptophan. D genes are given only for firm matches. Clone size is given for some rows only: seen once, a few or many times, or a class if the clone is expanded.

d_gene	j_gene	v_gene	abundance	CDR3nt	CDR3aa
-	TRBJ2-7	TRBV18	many	TGTGCCAGCTCACCAGTGGGACTGGAGCAGTACTTC	CASSPVGLEQYF
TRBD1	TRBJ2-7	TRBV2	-	TGTGCCAGCGGCCGGGACAGGGTCTACGAGCAGTACTTC	CASGRDRVYEQYF
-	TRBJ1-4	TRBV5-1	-	TGCGCCAGCAGCTTGTTTGAACGTAACAATGAAAAACTGTTTTTT	CASSLFERNNEKLFF
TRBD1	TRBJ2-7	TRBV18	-	TGTGCCAGCTCACCCGGACAGGGCCCGCACGAGCAGTACTTC	CASSPGQGPHEQYF
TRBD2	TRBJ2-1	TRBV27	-	TGTGCCAGCAGTAGGTCGGGACTACAGAGCCCCTACAATGAGCAGTTCTTC	CASSRSGLQSPYNEQFF
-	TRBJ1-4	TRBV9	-	TGTGCCAGCAGCGTAGGATCGTGGGATGAAAAACTGTTTTTT	CASSVGSWDEKLFF
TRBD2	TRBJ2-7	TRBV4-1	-	TGCGCCAGCAGCCAAGAAAGGAGGGCTCGGACTAGCGGGAGTATGAGCTCCTACGAGCAGTACTTC	CASSQERRARTSGSMSSYEQYF
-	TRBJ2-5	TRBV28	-	TGTGCCAGCAGTTCGCCTCGGGCCCAGTACTTC	CASSSPRAQYF
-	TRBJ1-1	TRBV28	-	TGTGTCAGCACCCCTGACAAGAACACTGAAGCTTTCTTT	CVSTPDKNTEAFF
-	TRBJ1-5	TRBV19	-	TGTGCCAGTAGTTACAGGGAGGGACAGCCCCAGCATTTT	CASSYREGQPQHF